The present entry profiles one T cell receptor (beta chain) with its context. The data are from a study of blood T cell repertoires in COVID-19. Study-wide background: Italy, Spain and the United States were the sources of the convalescent and acute COVID-19 samples. Sources were T cells, B-cell-depleted T cells, or PBMCs; the material itself was cDNA or gDNA.

Original processing notes: Estimation of nucleated cell counts relied on the amplification of reference gene primers. Sequencing was performed with immunoSEQ multiplex PCR; in TCRdb, only in-frame clones are kept and a portion is missing. That table is the source of V, J and clone size, and D and trimming were worked out from the DNA. Among approximately 210,000 clones, about 91% were seen once, and the ten largest hold more than 1.4%. This TCR was sampled from a man aged 18 to 29 with active or convalescent COVID-19. Source material: peripheral blood.

CDR3: CASSWLAASTDTQYF. The CDR3 nucleotides are TGTGCCAGTAGTTGGCTAGCGGCTAGCACAGATACGCAGTATTTT. This sequence joins TRBV19 and TRBJ2-3; TRBD2 aligns across 7 bases. The CDR3 has 15 residues. Germline CDR1 is LNHDA and CDR2 is SQIVND (reference sequence). The J segment lost 0 bases and the V segment lost 5 bases, leaving 5 bases of the junction unmatched.